The 27 T cell receptor beta chains below were found in one sample sequenced in a study of Tregs in tolerant kidney transplant recipients (dated by TCRdb to between 2018 and 2020). Library generation was performed with the immunoSEQ multiplex PCR assay. Sourced from immuneACCESS, this table was stored by TCRdb with only in-frame sequences that have V and J called. A share of the clones is absent; for the studies checked, an unresolved V gene accounts for under half, and the remainder has no known explanation. The sample's table covers some 30,000 clones. The biggest ten clones account for approximately 1.7% of the sample. The transplants used related donors with nonmyeloablative bone marrow transplantation, and mixed chimerism in the human trials was transient. This specimen consisted of CD4+ T cells from blood (PBMCs), obtained 24 months after the transplant. These receptors came from a human patient who received a combined kidney and bone marrow transplant. Donor T cells from the graft may be present among the T cells after a transplant.

CDR3 DNA (partial): TGTGCCAGTAGTATATCAGGAACAGGGGGACACGAG. The encoded protein is CASSISGTGGHE. The entire CDR3 protein is CASSISGTGGHEQYF. This chain links TRBV19 with TRBJ2-7, with 8 positions matching TRBD1. With the read ending 3 residues before the CDR3 end, the germline J gene is used to fill in that end. CDR1 and CDR2 from the germline V gene are LNHDA and SQIVND (reference sequence). CDR3 length: 15 residues. The ends lost 2 bases at V and 5 bases at J; junction bases unmatched: 8.

Concerning this clone itself: The read is 3 residues too short to cover the CDR3 end, so that end is filled in from the germline J gene. V and J are TRBV10-3 and TRBJ1-5; D possibly corresponds to TRBD1 (5 bases). The ends were cut back, 0 bases at V and 3 bases at J, with 12 bases in the middle. This CDR3 has 16 amino acids. Per the germline V gene, CDR1 is ENHRY and CDR2 is SYGVKD. CDR3 amino acids: CAISESPGKVNQPQHF. CDR3 bases read: TGTGCCATCAGTGAGTCCCCAGGGAAGGTCAATCAGCCC.

On this clone itself: The junction departs from the called germline gene at one end, perhaps through a read error. The observed sequence ends 3 residues before the CDR3 terminus, with the missing tail filled in from the germline J gene. The chain carries TRBV7-7 and TRBJ2-7, with a tentative D call TRBD2 (5 bases). CDR3 length equals 13 residues. Germline V gene data show CDR1 as SSHAT and CDR2 as FNYEAQ (reference sequence). Here the CDR3 reads CASSPSGPYEQYF. The CDR3 bases that were read are TGTGCTAGCAGCCCGAGCGGCCCCTACGAG. Using reference TRBV7-7 and TRBJ2-7 for the parts outside the CDR3, the full variable domain is GAGVSQSPRYKVTKRGQDVTLRCDPISSHATLYWYQQALGQGPEFLTYFNYEAQPDKSGLPSDRFSAERPEGSISTLTIQRTEQRDSAMYRCASSPSGPYEQYFGPGTRLTVT.

As to this clone: The read ends 3 residues shy of where the CDR3 ends; the end is completed using the germline J gene. The same CDR3 arises from other DNA sequences in this sample as well. J is TRBJ2-7 and V is TRBV30; 10 bases match TRBD2. After removal of 2 bases from V and 1 base from J, the junction contained 5 bases not matched to a gene. The germline gives CDR1 GTSNPN, CDR2 SVGIG (reference sequence). This CDR3 has 15 amino acids. The sequenced part of the CDR3 DNA is TGTGCCTGGAGTCCCCTAGCGGGAGTTTCCTACGAG. It codes for CAWSPLAGVSYE. The entire CDR3 reads CAWSPLAGVSYEQYF.

Incomplete CDR3 DNA: TGTGCCAGCAGCTACCCGGGACTAAGTGGC. It translates to CASSYPGLSG. The full CDR3 is CASSYPGLSGYTF. The chain is built from TRBV7-2 and TRBJ1-2; possibly TRBD1 for D (5 bases). The CDR3 end lies 3 residues beyond the end of the read and is filled in from the germline J gene. CDR1 is SGHTA, CDR2 FQGNSA, per germline. This CDR3 has 13 residues. The V gene lost 4 bases and the J gene lost 7 bases, with 13 bases spanning the gap. The full variable domain, with the rest looked up from reference TRBV7-2 and TRBJ1-2, is GAGVSQSPSNKVTEKGKDVELRCDPISGHTALYWYRQSLGQGLEFLIYFQGNSAPDKSGLPSDRFSAERTGGSVSTLTIQRTQQEDSAVYLCASSYPGLSGYTFGSGTRLTVV.

Comment on this clone: Read sequence stops 3 residues before the CDR3 end, and the germline J gene provides the missing end. This chain uses TRBV4-1 with TRBJ1-2, with D tentatively TRBD1 (6 bases). Germline CDR1 is MGHRA and CDR2 is YSYEKL. The CDR3 extends over 15 amino acids. Trimming took off 2 bases at V and 4 bases at J, with 14 bases between the two ends. Here the CDR3 reads CASSQPRGISYGYTF. CDR3 DNA, as far as it was read: TGCGCCAGCAGCCAACCCAGGGGTATAAGCTATGGC.

About this clone itself: The read stops 3 residues short of the end of the CDR3; the missing end is completed from the germline J gene. J is TRBJ2-2 and V is TRBV7-3; maybe TRBD1 (5 bases). This CDR3 has 15 residues. CDR1 is SGHTA, CDR2 FQGTGA, per germline. V lost 5 bases and J lost 3, with 13 bases in between. This CDR3 is CASSKTGAYTGELFF. CDR3 DNA, as far as it was read: TGTGCCAGCAGCAAAACAGGAGCATACACCGGGGAG.

As concerns this clone: The read ends 3 residues before the CDR3 terminus; that terminus is restored from the germline J gene. The gene calls are TRBV29-1 and TRBJ2-1, with 9 positions matching TRBD2. CDR1 is SQVTM, CDR2 ANQGSEA, per germline. This CDR3 is built from 14 residues. Germline trimming cut 4 bases from V and 8 bases from J; bases unmatched to any gene: 9. The CDR3 loop reads CSVVLAGSPYEQFF. The CDR3 DNA, read in part, is TGCAGCGTTGTCCTAGCGGGATCCCCCTATGAG.

As for this clone: The read halts 3 residues ahead of the CDR3 end, with the missing end drawn from the germline J gene. This sequence joins TRBV7-9 and TRBJ1-1, with 7 nucleotides matching TRBD1. V trimming: 6 bases; J trimming: 4 bases; junction bases outside the gene matches: 11. The CDR3 consists of 15 residues. The germline CDR1 and CDR2 sequences are SEHNR and FQNEAQ (reference sequence). CDR3 region: CASRFDTGAGTEAFF. The sequenced part of the CDR3 DNA is TGTGCCAGCAGATTCGATACAGGGGCGGGCACTGAA.

As concerns this clone: The sequenced fragment ends 3 residues before the CDR3 boundary, so the rest is inferred from the germline J gene. The V gene is TRBV5-1, the J gene TRBJ1-1; 10 nucleotides align to TRBD1. V lost 2 bases, J lost 1 base, and 5 bases stayed unmatched. Looked up from germline, CDR1 is SGHRS and CDR2 is YFSETQ. This CDR3 is built from 16 residues. The CDR3 loop reads CASSFPGTGANTEAFF. The part of the CDR3 DNA that was read is TGCGCCAGCAGCTTCCCTGGGACAGGGGCGAACACTGAA.

Comment on this clone: Sequencing ends 3 residues short of the CDR3 end; the germline J gene provides the rest. The rearrangement uses TRBV20-1 and TRBJ2-1; perhaps TRBD1 as D (6 bases). This CDR3 is 14 amino acids long. In germline, CDR1 is DFQATT, CDR2 SNEGSKA (reference sequence). V was cut by 1 base and J by 7 bases, with 14 bases left in between. CDR3 loop: CSARVVQGSNEQFF. The covered CDR3 bases are TGCAGTGCTAGAGTGGTTCAGGGGAGTAATGAG.

For this clone: Coverage ceases 3 residues before the CDR3 finishes, and the germline J gene fills in the end. The chain uses TRBV18 and TRBJ2-7; D is perhaps TRBD1 or TRBD2 (5 bases each). Trimming stripped 3 bases from V and 4 bases from J, with 19 bases between. CDR1 KGHSH and CDR2 LQKENI come from the germline V gene. This CDR3 has 16 residues. CDR3 loop: CASSPGQGAGKYEQYF. Incomplete CDR3 DNA: TGTGCCAGCTCACCCGGGCAGGGCGCCGGGAAATACGAG.

Points on this clone: Read coverage stops 3 residues before the CDR3 terminus; the germline J gene supplies the remainder. The chain links TRBV4-2 to TRBJ2-6; 9 bases are a match to TRBD1. Per the germline V gene, CDR1 is LGHNA and CDR2 is YNFKEQ. The CDR3 length is 18 residues. The V segment lost 1 base and the J segment 2 bases; nucleotides outside the gene matches: 6. The CDR3: CASSQVITGGAGANVLTF. The part of the CDR3 DNA that was read is TGTGCCAGCAGCCAAGTGATAACAGGGGGCGCTGGGGCCAACGTC.

In the case of this clone: Sequencing ends 3 residues short of the CDR3 end; the germline J gene provides the rest. The V gene is TRBV5-8, the J gene TRBJ2-2; D gene ambiguous. The germline V gene has CDR1 SGHTS and CDR2 YDEGEE. The CDR3 sequence is 14 residues long. Trimming pared 0 bases from V and 7 bases from J, leaving 10 bases between. CDR3 bases read: TGTGCCAGCAGCTTGGAGCTTATGGTCGGGGAG. As protein: CASSLELMVGE. The whole CDR3 sequence is CASSLELMVGELFF.

With regard to this clone: The read ends 3 residues shy of where the CDR3 ends; the end is completed using the germline J gene. The genes are TRBV29-1 and TRBJ1-2, with 7 positions matching TRBD1. Looked up from germline, CDR1 is SQVTM and CDR2 is ANQGSEA. The CDR3 has 10 residues. CDR3 region: CSVGQGGYTF. CDR3 bases read: TGCAGCGTTGGACAGGGAGGC.

Points on this clone: Sequencing ends 3 residues short of the CDR3 end; the germline J gene provides the rest. The V gene is TRBV5-3, the J gene TRBJ1-5, with 7 bases matching TRBD1. TRBV5-3 belongs to the ORF category, with a function that is uncertain. The CDR3 has 16 residues. The V and J ends lost 2 bases and 6 bases, in that order; junction bases with no gene match: 11. The CDR3 sequence is CARSFSDRAFRQPQHF. CDR3 bases read: TGTGCCAGAAGCTTCAGTGACAGGGCTTTTCGTCAGCCC.

In the case of this clone: With the read ending 3 residues before the CDR3 end, the germline J gene is used to fill in that end. The chain couples TRBV20-1 to TRBJ2-6; TRBD2 is a possible D gene (6 bases). The germline V gene encodes CDR1 DFQATT and CDR2 SNEGSKA (reference sequence). There are 15 residues in the CDR3. With 0 bases removed from V and 4 bases from J, the gap between germline ends came to 10 bases. The CDR3 DNA, read in part, is TGCAGTGCTAGAGATATTGCGGGGGGGGCCAACGTC. It encodes CSARDIAGGANV. The complete CDR3 protein is CSARDIAGGANVLTF.

About this clone itself: The read comes to an end 3 residues before the CDR3 does, leaving the germline J gene to fill in the end. The chain is built from TRBV18 and TRBJ2-7; the match to TRBD2 covers 7 bases. V gave up 1 base and J gave up 6 bases; unmatched junction bases: 6. Germline lookup yields CDR1 KGHSH and CDR2 LQKENI. There are 14 residues in the CDR3. CDR3 sequence reads: CASSPLPSSGEQYF. The CDR3 bases that were read are TGTGCCAGCTCACCACTTCCGTCTAGCGGCGAG.

The sequenced CDR3 bases are TGCAGCGCCTCAGGGACTAGCGGGGGCAGCTCCTACAATGAG. It is translated as CSASGTSGGSSYNE. The CDR3 as a whole reads CSASGTSGGSSYNEQFF. The V gene is TRBV29-1, the J gene TRBJ2-1, with 14 bases aligning to TRBD2. The CDR3 extends 3 residues past the end of the read, so its final part is completed from the germline J gene. This CDR3 comprises 17 residues. In germline, CDR1 is SQVTM, CDR2 ANQGSEA. Trimming took 7 bases from V and 0 from J; bases not matched to a gene: 8.

CDR3 residues: CSVEDSLAGEVYNEQFF. The covered CDR3 bases are TGCAGCGTTGAAGATAGCCTAGCGGGAGAGGTCTACAATGAG. The chain combines TRBV29-1 with TRBJ2-1; 10 nucleotides match TRBD2. From the germline J gene comes the end of the CDR3, since the read stops 3 residues before it. V lost 0 bases and J lost 3; bases outside the gene matches: 8. The germline gives CDR1 SQVTM, CDR2 ANQGSEA. The CDR3 spans 17 residues.

CDR3 bases read: TGTGCCAGTCTGGGGACTTACACGATGAACACTGAA. It encodes CASLGTYTMNTE. Given in full, the CDR3 is CASLGTYTMNTEAFF. V gene TRBV19 combines with J gene TRBJ1-1; D is possibly TRBD1 (5 bases). From the germline J gene comes the end of the CDR3, since the read stops 3 residues before it. Germline values: CDR1 LNHDA, CDR2 SQIVND (reference sequence). Trimming removed 8 bases from V and 0 bases from J, with 16 bases in between. This CDR3 is built from 15 residues.

For this clone: The read finishes 3 residues shy of the CDR3 end, and the germline J gene is used to complete it. V and J are TRBV18 and TRBJ1-2, with TRBD1 identical over 7 bases. Germline V gene sequence: CDR1 KGHSH, CDR2 LQKENI. The CDR3 is 16 residues long. Trimming at V came to 5 bases and at J to 2 bases, leaving 11 bases not matched to a gene. CDR3 bases read: TGTGCCAGCTCATTTGCTTACGGGACAGCGAACTATGGC. Translating gives CASSFAYGTANYG. The full-length CDR3 reads as CASSFAYGTANYGYTF.

On this clone itself: Read coverage stops 3 residues before the CDR3 terminus; the germline J gene supplies the remainder. This chain links TRBV18 with TRBJ1-4; a possible D gene is TRBD1 (5 bases). The CDR3 runs to 13 residues. Germline values: CDR1 KGHSH, CDR2 LQKENI. The V end was cut by 4 bases, the J end by 8 bases, with 11 bases between. The CDR3 protein is CASSLRRGEKLFF. The CDR3 DNA, read in part, is TGTGCCAGCTCACTCCGGCGGGGGGAAAAA.

Concerning this clone: The read gets to within 3 residues of the CDR3 end, and the germline J gene fills in the rest. The chain has TRBV6-2 or TRBV6-3 and TRBJ2-1, with 7 bases aligning to TRBD2. After removal of 4 bases from V and 3 bases from J, the junction contained 3 bases not matched to a gene. This CDR3 comprises 14 residues. Looked up from germline, CDR1 is MNHEY and CDR2 is SVGEGT. Incomplete CDR3 DNA: TGTGCCAGCAGTTCCAGCGGGGTCTACAATGAG. It encodes CASSSSGVYNE. In full, the CDR3 reads CASSSSGVYNEQFF.

In the case of this clone: The DNA ends 3 residues before the CDR3 does, and the rest of the CDR3 is filled in from the germline J gene. The chain links TRBV5-1 to TRBJ2-1, with 10 positions matching TRBD2. CDR1 is SGHRS, CDR2 YFSETQ, per germline. The CDR3 is made up of 17 amino acids. V shed 4 bases, J shed 6 bases, and the junction held 13 bases outside the gene matches. The CDR3 protein is CASSLGDSGRPGNEQFF. Partial CDR3 DNA: TGCGCCAGCAGCCTGGGGGATAGCGGGAGGCCCGGCAATGAG.

Regarding this clone: The missing CDR3 end, 3 residues past where the read stops, is filled in from the germline J gene. The chain combines TRBV30 with TRBJ1-3; D possibly corresponds to TRBD1 (5 bases). Germline CDR1 is GTSNPN and CDR2 is SVGIG (reference sequence). This CDR3 region has 13 residues. The V end lost 7 bases, the J end lost 0 bases, and 10 bases lay between the germline ends. The covered CDR3 bases are TGTGCCTCGACGGGGGTCTCTGGAAACACC. This gives the protein CASTGVSGNT. The entire CDR3 sequence reads CASTGVSGNTIYF.

As concerns this clone: Read coverage stops 3 residues before the CDR3 terminus; the germline J gene supplies the remainder. The V gene is TRBV7-3, the J gene TRBJ2-1, with 10 bases lining up with TRBD2. Germline CDR1 and CDR2: SGHTA and FQGTGA. J gave up 3 bases and V 4 bases, and 6 bases lay outside the gene matches. CDR3 length: 16 residues. The CDR3 region is CASSSLSSGSYNEQFF. Partial CDR3 DNA: TGTGCCAGCAGCTCACTTTCTAGCGGGAGCTACAATGAG.